This T cell receptor (beta chain) was profiled in a study of identical twins. The V end lost 5 bases, the J end lost 2 bases, and 10 bases lay between the germline ends. Germline values: CDR1 SGHTA, CDR2 FQGNSA. The CDR3 length is 13 residues. Donors uniformly comprised healthy Caucasians. TCRdb re-called the 5' RACE reads through MiXCR, storing one row per CDR3 protein. This sample carries 700,000 or so distinct CDR3 sequences, about 9.4% of them seen once, and the ten largest clones take 0.98%. This clonotype was counted ten times or more. Its cognate antigen is unknown. Study-wide points: Conclusions were based on cross-sectional statistical analysis, without following the same donors. In monozygotic twins, models underestimated the sharing of out-of-frame TCR alpha.

These data also formed part of another study, on yellow fever vaccine responses in identical twins.

The material sequenced was PBMCs. The rearrangement joins TRBV7-2 to TRBJ2-7; D possibly corresponds to TRBD1 (6 bases). The receptor was derived from a woman aged 18-29 years in good health. The CDR3 DNA sequence: TGTGCCAGCAGCCGCCCAGGGGCCTACGAGCAGTACTTC. Amino acids: CASSRPGAYEQYF.